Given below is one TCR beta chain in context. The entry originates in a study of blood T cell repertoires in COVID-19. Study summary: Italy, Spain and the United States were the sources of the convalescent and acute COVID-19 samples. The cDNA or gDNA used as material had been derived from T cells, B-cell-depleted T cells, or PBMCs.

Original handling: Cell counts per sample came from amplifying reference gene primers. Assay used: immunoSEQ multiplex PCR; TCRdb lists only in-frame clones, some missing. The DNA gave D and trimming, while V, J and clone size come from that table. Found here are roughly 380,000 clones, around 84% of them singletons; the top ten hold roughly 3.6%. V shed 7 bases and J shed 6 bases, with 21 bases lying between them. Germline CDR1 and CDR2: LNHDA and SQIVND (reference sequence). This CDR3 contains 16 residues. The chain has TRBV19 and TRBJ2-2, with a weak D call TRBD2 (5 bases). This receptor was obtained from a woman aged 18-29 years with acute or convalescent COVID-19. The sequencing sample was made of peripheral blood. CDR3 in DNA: TGTGCCAGTAACCCTTCGACGGGGTGGGGATCCGGGGAGCTGTTTTTT. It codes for CASNPSTGWGSGELFF.